Listed here is a single T cell receptor beta chain. Patients in Seattle were enrolled during active infection, then followed longitudinally. This entry comes from a study of blood T cell repertoires in COVID-19. Background on the study: Whether acute or convalescent, the COVID-19 samples came from the United States, Italy and Spain. The cDNA or gDNA used as material had been derived from T cells, B-cell-depleted T cells, or PBMCs.

The authors' processing: Scientists estimated how many nucleated cells there were by amplifying reference gene primers. The table came from immunoSEQ multiplex PCR; TCRdb's copy has only in-frame clones and leaves some out. That table gives V, J and clone size, and the DNA gave D and trimming. This sample has about 180,000 clones; about four fifths occur once, and the top ten carry 7.6%. What was sequenced was peripheral blood. This receptor was taken from a woman aged 70-85 years with COVID-19, enrolled during active disease.

CDR3 amino acids: CASSLHLAELSYEQYF. In DNA form, the CDR3 reads TGTGCCAGCAGTTTACACCTAGCGGAGCTCTCCTACGAGCAGTACTTC. The V call is TRBV28, the J call TRBJ2-7; the match to TRBD2 covers 7 bases. The V segment lost 2 bases and the J segment 0 bases; nucleotides outside the gene matches: 7. The germline V gene has CDR1 MDHEN and CDR2 SYDVKM. The CDR3 is made up of 16 amino acids.